Below, 21 T cell receptor beta chains from the same sample are listed, as sequenced in a study of identical twins. TCRdb itself ran the 5' RACE reads through MiXCR, one entry per CDR3 protein. Of 350,000 or so distinct CDR3 sequences in the sample, 10% to 15% were seen once. The same data also went into a second study, on yellow fever vaccine responses in identical twins.

Sequencing was performed on CD8+ T cells sorted from blood. These TCRs come from a young woman in good health.

The V and J genes are TRBV3-1 and TRBJ2-1, with a tentative D call TRBD1 (7 bases). V dropped 3 bases and J dropped 4 bases, with 13 bases sitting between them. The germline gives CDR1 LGHDT, CDR2 YNNKEL (reference sequence). The CDR3 is 15 amino acids. The CDR3 spells CASSHRGAGYNEQFF. CDR3 bases: TGTGCCAGCAGCCACAGGGGGGCGGGGTACAATGAGCAGTTCTTC.

This chain uses TRBV4-1 with TRBJ2-3, with TRBD2 as a possible D gene (5 bases). Germline CDR1 and CDR2: MGHRA and YSYEKL. The germline V and J ends were trimmed by 1 base and 1 base, with 12 bases remaining between them. This CDR3 spans 16 amino acids. CDR3 sequence (DNA): TGCGCCAGCAGCCAAGTCTTTGGAGCGGGCACAGATACGCAGTATTTT. Translated, it gives CASSQVFGAGTDTQYF.

This clonotype was picked up many times. The V call is TRBV12-3 or TRBV12-4, the J call TRBJ2-1; D perhaps matches TRBD2 (6 bases). Trimming removed 6 bases at V and 0 bases at J, with 6 bases between. The CDR3 is made up of 13 amino acids. CDR3 loop: CASSGGSYNEQFF. CDR3 coding DNA: TGTGCCAGCAGCGGGGGCTCCTACAATGAGCAGTTCTTC.

The V and J genes are TRBV12-3 or TRBV12-4 and TRBJ2-5; 12 bases map to TRBD2. The CDR3 loop spans 16 amino acids. The trim removed 4 bases at V and 0 bases at J, leaving 3 bases unmatched. Written as DNA, the CDR3 is TGTGCCAGCAGTTGGACTAGCGGGGAGAACCAAGAGACCCAGTACTTC. Amino acid sequence: CASSWTSGENQETQYF.

This clonotype has ten or more counts. The gene calls are TRBV20-1 and TRBJ2-1; no definite D call. V gave up 1 base and J gave up 9 bases, with 16 bases separating them. This CDR3 is 14 amino acids long. CDR1 and CDR2 from the germline V gene are DFQATT and SNEGSKA (reference sequence). This chain's CDR3 is CSARVFVTESEQFF. The CDR3 DNA is TGCAGTGCTAGAGTTTTTGTTACGGAAAGTGAGCAGTTCTTC.

The table lists this clonotype with a few counts. This chain connects TRBV28 to TRBJ2-4; 8 nucleotides agree with TRBD1. V dropped 1 base and J dropped 2; count of bases not matched to a gene: 7. The germline gives CDR1 MDHEN, CDR2 SYDVKM. CDR3 length: 17 amino acids. The CDR3: CASSLFGSGGPKNIQYF. CDR3 coding DNA: TGTGCCAGCAGTTTATTCGGATCAGGGGGCCCCAAAAACATTCAGTACTTC.

This clonotype was picked up a small number of times. The genes are TRBV2 and TRBJ2-3; D unclear. The length of the CDR3 is 16 residues. V was shortened by 4 bases and J by 0 bases, with 14 bases between the two germline ends. The germline gives CDR1 SNHLY, CDR2 FYNNEI. DNA of the CDR3: TGTGCCAGCAGTGGCCAGGACGCGCTTAGCACAGATACGCAGTATTTT. Its translation: CASSGQDALSTDTQYF.

In its sample, this clonotype was seen many times. This sequence joins TRBV13 and TRBJ2-7; TRBD2 matches 8 bases. Trimming removed 10 bases from V and 2 bases from J; junction bases left unmatched: 10. This CDR3 region has 14 residues. Germline lookup yields CDR1 PRHDT and CDR2 FYEKMQ (reference sequence). This chain's CDR3 is CATSAAGGPYEQYF. For the CDR3, the DNA is TGTGCCACCTCAGCGGCGGGAGGCCCCTACGAGCAGTACTTC. Combining the CDR3 with reference TRBV13 and TRBJ2-7 gives the whole variable domain AAGVIQSPRHLIKEKRETATLKCYPIPRHDTVYWYQQGPGQDPQFLISFYEKMQSDKGSIPDRFSAQQFSDYHSELNMSSLELGDSALYFCATSAAGGPYEQYFGPGTRLTVT.

This clonotype was counted between two and nine times. The CDR3 nucleotides read TGTGCCAGTAGTACTAGCAATGAGCAGTTCTTC. Protein product: CASSTSNEQFF. This chain uses TRBV19 with TRBJ2-1; D remains unclear. The CDR3 is 11 residues long. Germline V gene data show CDR1 as LNHDA and CDR2 as SQIVND (reference sequence). V was pared by 4 bases and J by 6 bases, with 4 bases between.

This clonotype came up many times. The DNA for the CDR3 is TGTGCCAGCAGTACCCGGGACAACACCGAGCAGTACTTC. Amino acids: CASSTRDNTEQYF. V usage is TRBV2 and J usage is TRBJ2-7, with D tentatively TRBD1 (6 bases). Germline V lookup: CDR1 SNHLY, CDR2 FYNNEI. V lost 5 bases and J lost 6, with 14 bases in between. The CDR3 runs to 13 residues. Together with reference TRBV2 and TRBJ2-7, the CDR3 gives the full variable domain: EPEVTQTPSHQVTQMGQEVILRCVPISNHLYFYWYRQILGQKVEFLVSFYNNEISEKSEIFDDQFSVERPDGSNFTLKIRSTKLEDSAMYFCASSTRDNTEQYFGPGTRLTVT.

As regards this clonotype: The junction does not match germline at one end; this may be a read error. V is TRBV12-3 or TRBV12-4 and J is TRBJ2-3; D is unresolved. The CDR3 totals 13 residues. CDR3 residues: CASSLQGTDTLYF. CDR3 coding DNA: TGTGCCAGCAGTTTGCAAGGTACAGATACGCTGTATTTT.

This chain links TRBV7-2 with TRBJ2-3; tentatively, D is TRBD2 (6 bases). V lost 1 base and J lost 8, with 16 bases in between. The CDR3 runs 15 residues. Germline CDR1 and CDR2: SGHTA and FQGNSA. The CDR3 loop reads CASSLGWGPGGTQYF. DNA for the CDR3: TGTGCCAGCAGCTTAGGTTGGGGCCCCGGGGGTACGCAGTATTTT.

This clonotype was counted ten times or more. The CDR3 DNA reads as TGCGCCAGCAGCTTGGGACGGTACCAAGAGACCCAGTACTTC. Protein sequence: CASSLGRYQETQYF. This sequence joins TRBV5-1 and TRBJ2-5; D gene unclear. V was clipped by 0 bases and J by 0 bases, with 6 bases between them. This CDR3 region has 14 residues. Germline CDR1 reads SGHRS; CDR2 reads YFSETQ.

This clonotype occurred a few times. The chain carries TRBV6-1 and TRBJ2-7; tentatively, D is TRBD2 (6 bases). Germline CDR1 MNHNS, CDR2 SASEGT. V lost 2 bases to trimming and J lost 0 bases, with 11 bases between them. The CDR3 covers 15 residues. DNA for the CDR3: TGTGCCAGCAGTGAATTGGAGGGTCCCTCCTACGAGCAGTACGTC. As protein: CASSELEGPSYEQYV.

This clonotype was detected only a few times. The V gene is TRBV9, the J gene TRBJ2-5; D is perhaps TRBD1 (6 bases). Deletions cut 4 bases from V and 2 bases from J, with 6 bases between. The CDR3 spans 12 residues. The V gene's germline CDR1 is SGDLS and CDR2 YYNGEE. CDR3 in amino acids: CASSTGQETQYF. The CDR3 DNA sequence: TGTGCCAGCAGCACAGGGCAAGAGACCCAGTACTTC.

This rearrangement joins TRBV9 to TRBJ1-2; tentatively, D is TRBD1 (5 bases). Germline values: CDR1 SGDLS, CDR2 YYNGEE. V lost 3 bases, J lost 3 bases, and 9 bases lay in between. The CDR3 is made up of 13 amino acids. CDR3 amino acids: CASSATVYYGYTF. In DNA form, the CDR3 reads TGTGCCAGCAGCGCGACAGTATACTATGGCTACACCTTC.

This sequence joins TRBV7-2 and TRBJ1-5; 7 nucleotides match TRBD1. This CDR3 has 19 amino acids. Looked up from germline, CDR1 is SGHTA and CDR2 is FQGNSA. V shed 1 base and J 4 bases; nucleotides not matched to a gene: 16. The CDR3 DNA sequence: TGTGCCAGCAGCTTAGGCGGTAAAGGGGGCAGGGTTTGGAATCAGCCCCAGCATTTT. Encoded protein: CASSLGGKGGRVWNQPQHF.

The genes are TRBV6-4 and TRBJ2-3; 8 bases match TRBD2. The CDR3 has 22 residues. From germline, CDR1 is MRHNA and CDR2 SNTAGT. V was pared by 2 bases and J by 0 bases, with 22 bases of the junction left unmatched. In DNA form, the CDR3 reads TGTGCCAGCAGTGACCCCCTAGGATCGGCGGGAGGCCAACACTCTAGCACAGATACGCAGTATTTT. It codes for CASSDPLGSAGGQHSSTDTQYF.

The CDR3 here is CASRSHLRRDADTQYF. CDR3 coding DNA: TGTGCCAGCAGATCTCACCTCCGCCGTGATGCAGATACGCAGTATTTT. This chain joins TRBV6-1 and TRBJ2-3, with D hard to call. V lost 6 bases and J 4 bases, leaving 20 bases between the germline ends. Germline V gene sequence: CDR1 MNHNS, CDR2 SASEGT. This CDR3 is built from 16 residues.

The table lists this clonotype with a few counts. The chain uses TRBV28 and TRBJ2-3; perhaps D is TRBD1 or TRBD2 (6 bases each). V lost 0 bases and J 1 base, leaving 8 bases between the germline ends. CDR3 length equals 15 residues. Germline assignment: CDR1 MDHEN and CDR2 SYDVKM. CDR3 protein: CASSLWRGGTDTQYF. The CDR3, as DNA: TGTGCCAGCAGTTTATGGAGGGGGGGCACAGATACGCAGTATTTT.

This sequence joins TRBV29-1 and TRBJ1-3; the match to TRBD1 covers 7 bases. Trimming took 0 bases from V and 0 from J; bases not matched to a gene: 2. The CDR3 has 15 amino acids. CDR1 and CDR2 (germline): SQVTM, ANQGSEA. The CDR3 sequence is CSVEDRGGSGNTIYF. CDR3 nucleotides: TGCAGCGTTGAAGACAGGGGGGGCTCTGGAAACACCATATATTTT. The variable domain in full, with the rest retrieved from reference TRBV29-1 and TRBJ1-3, is SAVISQKPSRDICQRGTSLTIQCQVDSQVTMMFWYRQQPGQSLTLIATANQGSEATYESGFVIDKFPISRPNLTFSTLTVSNMSPEDSSIYLCSVEDRGGSGNTIYFGEGSWLTVV.